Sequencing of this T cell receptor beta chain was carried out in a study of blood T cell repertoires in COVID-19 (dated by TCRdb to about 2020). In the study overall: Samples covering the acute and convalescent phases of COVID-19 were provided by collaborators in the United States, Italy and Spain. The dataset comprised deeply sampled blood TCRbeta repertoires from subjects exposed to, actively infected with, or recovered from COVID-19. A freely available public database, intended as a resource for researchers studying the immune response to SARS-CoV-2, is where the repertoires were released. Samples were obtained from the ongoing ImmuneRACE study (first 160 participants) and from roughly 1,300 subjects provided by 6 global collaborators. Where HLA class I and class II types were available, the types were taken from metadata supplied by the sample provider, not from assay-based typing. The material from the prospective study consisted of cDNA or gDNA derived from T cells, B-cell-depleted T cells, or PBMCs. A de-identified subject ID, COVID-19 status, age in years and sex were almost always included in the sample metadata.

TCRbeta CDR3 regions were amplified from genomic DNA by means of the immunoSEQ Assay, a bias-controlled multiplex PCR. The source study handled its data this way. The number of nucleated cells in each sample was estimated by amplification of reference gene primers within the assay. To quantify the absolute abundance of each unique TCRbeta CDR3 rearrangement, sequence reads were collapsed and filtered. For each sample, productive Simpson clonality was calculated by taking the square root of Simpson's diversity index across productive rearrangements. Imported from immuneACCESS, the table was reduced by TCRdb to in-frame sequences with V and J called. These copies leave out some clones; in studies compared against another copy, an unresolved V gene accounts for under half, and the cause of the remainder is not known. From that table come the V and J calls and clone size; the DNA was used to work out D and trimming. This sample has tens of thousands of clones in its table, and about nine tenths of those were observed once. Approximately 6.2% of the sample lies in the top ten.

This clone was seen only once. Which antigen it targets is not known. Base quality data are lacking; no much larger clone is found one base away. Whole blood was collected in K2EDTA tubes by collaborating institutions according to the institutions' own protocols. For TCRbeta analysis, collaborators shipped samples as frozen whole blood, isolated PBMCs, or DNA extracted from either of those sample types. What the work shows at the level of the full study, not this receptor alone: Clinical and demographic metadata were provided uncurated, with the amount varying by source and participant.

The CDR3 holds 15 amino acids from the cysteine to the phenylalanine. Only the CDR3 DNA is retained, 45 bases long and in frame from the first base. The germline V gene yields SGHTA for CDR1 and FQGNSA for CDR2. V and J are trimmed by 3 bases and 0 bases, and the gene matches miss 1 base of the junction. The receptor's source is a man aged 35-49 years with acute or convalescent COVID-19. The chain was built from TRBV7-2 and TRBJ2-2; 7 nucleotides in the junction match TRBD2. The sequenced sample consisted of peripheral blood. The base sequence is TGTGCCAGCAGCTTCAGCGGGACGAACACCGGGGAGCTGTTTTTT. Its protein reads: CASSFSGTNTGELFF. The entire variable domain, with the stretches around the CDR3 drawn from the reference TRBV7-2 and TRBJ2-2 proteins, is GAGVSQSPSNKVTEKGKDVELRCDPISGHTALYWYRQSLGQGLEFLIYFQGNSAPDKSGLPSDRFSAERTGGSVSTLTIQRTQQEDSAVYLCASSFSGTNTGELFFGEGSRLTVL.